This T cell receptor beta chain was recovered during a study of CD8 T cells in Susac syndrome. The CDR3 loop spans 14 amino acids. Looked up from germline, CDR1 is SGHTA and CDR2 is FQGTGA. V dropped 3 bases and J dropped 7; count of bases not matched to a gene: 4. The table lists this clonotype with a count of one. With random hexamers, roughly 0.45 to 1 ug RNA was reverse transcribed. TCRdb re-derived calls from the immunoSEQ multiplex PCR reads in MiXCR, one entry per CDR3 protein. The table includes approximately 120,000 distinct CDR3 sequences, 90% to 98% detected once. This receptor was identified in a human donor in good health. The sequencing sample was made of CD4+ T cells from PBMCs. This chain links TRBV7-3 with TRBJ2-1, with 9 bases matching TRBD2. In DNA, the CDR3 is TGTGCCAGCAGCTTCAGCGGGGGGCTGAATGAGCAGTTCTTC. As protein: CASSFSGGLNEQFF.